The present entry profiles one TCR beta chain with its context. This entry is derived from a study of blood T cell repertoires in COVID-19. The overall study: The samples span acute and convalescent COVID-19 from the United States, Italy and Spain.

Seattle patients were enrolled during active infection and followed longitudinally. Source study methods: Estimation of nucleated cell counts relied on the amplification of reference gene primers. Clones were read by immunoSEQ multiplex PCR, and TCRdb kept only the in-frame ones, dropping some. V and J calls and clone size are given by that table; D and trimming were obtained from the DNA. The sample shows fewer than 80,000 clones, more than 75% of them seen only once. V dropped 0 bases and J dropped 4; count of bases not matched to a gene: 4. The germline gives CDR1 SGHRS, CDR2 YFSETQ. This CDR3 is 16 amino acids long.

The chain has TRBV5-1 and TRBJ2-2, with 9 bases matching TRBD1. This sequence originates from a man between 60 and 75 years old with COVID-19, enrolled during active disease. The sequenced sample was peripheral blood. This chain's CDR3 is CASSLAGQGGTGELFF. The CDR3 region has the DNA TGCGCCAGCAGCTTGGCGGGACAGGGTGGCACCGGGGAGCTGTTTTTT.